A selection of T cell receptor beta chains follows, all from one sample in a study of siplizumab effects on memory and regulatory T cells. Sequencing used immunoSEQ multiplex PCR; TCRdb keeps in-frame clones, though not all of them. The sample carries over 11,000 clones, approximately 49% recorded once. These receptors have no known antigen. Material for sequencing was CFSE-low (dividing) CD4+ T cells sorted from an allogeneic mixed lymphocyte reaction. The receptor source for this set is a human donor in good health; the cells came from an allogeneic mixed lymphocyte reaction. CDR3s include the opening cysteine and the closing phenylalanine or tryptophan. Fields, in order: V gene, clone size, D gene, J gene, CDR3 DNA, CDR3 protein. The D gene is left open where the match is weak. Not every row has a clone size; where given, it reads once, few, many or a size class.

>TRBV2|NA|TRBD2|TRBJ2-1
TGTGCCAGCAGTGTAGAACTAGCGGGAAATGAGCAGTTCTTC
CASSVELAGNEQFF
>TRBV30|NA|TRBD1|TRBJ1-6
TGTGCCTGGAGATCGACAGGGAGGCCCTATAATTCACCCCTCCACTTT
CAWRSTGRPYNSPLHF
>TRBV5-1|NA|TRBD1|TRBJ2-5
TGCGCCAGCAGCTTGGGACAGGGGGCAGGGGAGACCCAGTACTTC
CASSLGQGAGETQYF
>TRBV4-3|NA|TRBD2|TRBJ2-2
TGCGCCAGCAGCCAAGAAAGCGGGAAAGTCACCGGGGAGCTGTTTTTT
CASSQESGKVTGELFF
>TRBV18|few|TRBD1|TRBJ1-5
TGTGCCAGCAGACAGGGCCTTGATCAGCCCCAGCATTTT
CASRQGLDQPQHF
>TRBV11-2|NA|NA|TRBJ2-7
TGTGCCAGCAGCTCACAGGGTTTTAGTTCTTTCTACGAGCAGTACTTC
CASSSQGFSSFYEQYF
>TRBV28|NA|NA|TRBJ1-1
TGTGCCAGCAGTTTAGGGGGGAGGTGGGACACTGAAGCTTTCTTT
CASSLGGRWDTEAFF
>TRBV27|medium-sized|NA|TRBJ1-5
TGTGCCAGCACAAAATCAGGGTCGAATCAGCCCCAGCATTTT
CASTKSGSNQPQHF
>TRBV6-1|few|NA|TRBJ1-5
TGTGCCAGCAGTGAGGCCGGGACACTTAGCAATCAGCCCCAGCATTTT
CASSEAGTLSNQPQHF
>TRBV5-1|NA|NA|TRBJ1-4
TGCGCCAGCAGCTTCGGGAGGGTACAAAGCGAAAAACTGTTTTTT
CASSFGRVQSEKLFF
>TRBV10-3|few|NA|TRBJ1-6
TGTGCCATCAGTGAAGCAGGGAATCCCTATAATTCACCCCTCCACTTT
CAISEAGNPYNSPLHF
>TRBV6-5|few|NA|TRBJ1-2
TGTGCCAGCGCAGCTTCAGGGTATGGCTACACCTTC
CASAASGYGYTF
>TRBV5-4|NA|NA|TRBJ2-1
TGTGCCAGCAGCCTCCAGGGGGGCTCCTACAATGAGCAGTTCTTC
CASSLQGGSYNEQFF
>TRBV15|few|TRBD1|TRBJ2-1
TGTGCCACCAGCAGATCCTACAGGGGTTTAAGGGGTGAGCAGTTCTTC
CATSRSYRGLRGEQFF
>TRBV19|NA|TRBD1|TRBJ1-2
TGTGCCAGTAGTCCCCGGACAGGGGCTCGTCAGGATGGCTACACCTTC
CASSPRTGARQDGYTF
>TRBV5-4|NA|NA|TRBJ1-1
TGTGCCAGCAGACGCGCCATGAACACTGAAGCTTTCTTT
CASRRAMNTEAFF
>TRBV5-1|NA|TRBD2|TRBJ2-3
TGCGCCAGCAGCTTGGGTAGGACTAGCGGGACAGATACGCAGTATTTT
CASSLGRTSGTDTQYF
>TRBV5-1|NA|TRBD2|TRBJ2-1
TGCGCCAGCAGCGGGACTAGGGGCCATGAGCAGTTCTTC
CASSGTRGHEQFF
>TRBV4-1|NA|TRBD1|TRBJ1-1
TGCGCCAGCAGCCAAGATTGGACAGGGACCGGTGGGACTGAAGCTTTCTTT
CASSQDWTGTGGTEAFF
>TRBV9|once|TRBD1|TRBJ2-4
TGTGCCAGCAGCGTAGGGGACAGGTTAAACATTCAGTACTTC
CASSVGDRLNIQYF
>TRBV6-6|NA|NA|TRBJ1-3
TGTGCCAGCAGTTACGGCTCCCCCCCGGGACACACCATATATTTT
CASSYGSPPGHTIYF
>TRBV7-3|NA|TRBD2|TRBJ2-2
TGTGCCAGCAGCCTAGCGGGACGCGACGGGGAGCTGTTTTTT
CASSLAGRDGELFF